These 32 T cell receptor beta chains were all obtained from the same sample, sequenced in a study of human T cells and chemical hapten exposure. Described time point: pre-sensitization, week 0. Sample treatment: therapeutic diphenylcyclopropenone sensitization with weekly scalp DPC. TCRdb processed the RACE reads anew with MiXCR; each CDR3 protein has one entry. Among 300,000 to 450,000 distinct CDR3 sequences, more than 4.5% were seen once, and the ten largest hold 2.6%. This specimen was whole blood, taken in connection with sensitization to the hapten diphenylcyclopropenone (DPC). Receptors were obtained from a woman aged 45-65 years with alopecia areata. Some clones in this sample may be carry-over from other donors' samples.

This clonotype was observed many times. The rearrangement joins TRBV10-3 to TRBJ2-7; 7 bases map to TRBD1. CDR1 and CDR2 (germline): ENHRY, SYGVKD. The CDR3 runs 14 residues. V lost 10 bases and J lost 3; bases outside the gene matches: 12. The CDR3 protein is CATSGRQGNYEQYF. CDR3 nucleotides: TGTGCCACCTCGGGGCGACAGGGCAACTACGAGCAGTACTTC.

The rearrangement links TRBV14 to TRBJ2-5; D unresolved. The V gene's germline CDR1 is SGHDN and CDR2 FVKESK. The CDR3 runs 16 residues. V lost 3 bases to trimming and J lost 7 bases, with 21 bases between them. The CDR3, as DNA: TGTGCCAGCAGCCAGGATTTAGGTGGAACTGGTGTGACCCAGTACTTC. Encoded protein: CASSQDLGGTGVTQYF.

The V gene is TRBV5-1, the J gene TRBJ2-7; D might be TRBD1 or TRBD2, each matching 6 bases. Germline V gives CDR1 SGHRS, CDR2 YFSETQ. The CDR3 contains 14 residues. The germline V and J ends were trimmed by 4 bases and 4 bases, with 15 bases remaining between them. CDR3 bases: TGCGCCAGCAGCACCCTCGGAGGGGGGTACGAGCAGTACTTC. Residues: CASSTLGGGYEQYF.

This clonotype was picked up a small number of times. The V and J genes are TRBV5-5 and TRBJ2-5; possibly TRBD2 for D (5 bases). The germline CDR1 and CDR2 sequences are SGHKS and YYEKEE (reference sequence). Deletions cut 4 bases from V and 1 base from J, with 17 bases between. CDR3 length equals 16 residues. CDR3 region: CASSLRPGSAQETQYF. The CDR3, as DNA: TGTGCCAGCAGCCTACGGCCTGGGAGCGCCCAAGAGACCCAGTACTTC.

This clonotype was seen ten or more times. V is TRBV12-3 or TRBV12-4 and J is TRBJ2-1, with D possibly being TRBD1 (6 bases). V was pared by 6 bases and J by 5 bases, with 8 bases between. CDR3 size: 12 residues. CDR3 DNA sequence: TGTGCCAGCAGCGCAGGGGACAATGAGCAGTTCTTC. Its protein is CASSAGDNEQFF.

The V call is TRBV20-1, the J call TRBJ1-3; maybe TRBD1 (5 bases). Trimming cost V 3 bases and J 1 base, with 19 bases left between them. Germline V gene sequence: CDR1 DFQATT, CDR2 SNEGSKA (reference sequence). This CDR3 has 17 residues. CDR3 amino acids: CSASAGRIDYSGNTIYF. DNA of the CDR3: TGCAGTGCTAGTGCGGGACGTATTGATTATTCTGGAAACACCATATATTTT.

The genes are TRBV28 and TRBJ2-7; D gene ambiguous. V lost 5 bases and J lost 4, with 6 bases in between. The CDR3 consists of 11 residues. Per germline, CDR1 MDHEN and CDR2 SYDVKM. CDR3 nucleotides: TGTGCCAGCAGTCGACGTTACGAGCAGTACTTC. Amino acid sequence: CASSRRYEQYF.

This clonotype was detected many times. The rearrangement joins TRBV11-2 to TRBJ2-2; D call uncertain. Germline loops: CDR1 SGHAT, CDR2 FQNNGV. This CDR3 has 13 amino acids. V was shortened by 4 bases and J by 4 bases, with 7 bases between the two germline ends. CDR3 nucleotide sequence: TGTGCCAGCAGCTCCGTTCGCACCGGGGAGCTGTTTTTT. Its protein product is CASSSVRTGELFF.

This clonotype was detected only a few times. V is TRBV5-1 and J is TRBJ2-5; D is undetermined. This CDR3 contains 12 residues. Between the trimmed V and J ends, which lost 4 bases and 1 base, there was a span of 5 bases. CDR1 is SGHRS, CDR2 YFSETQ, per germline. Here the CDR3 DNA reads TGCGCCAGCAGCGCCCGCCAAGAGACCCAGTACTTC. It encodes CASSARQETQYF.

The chain combines TRBV5-6 with TRBJ2-5, with 13 positions matching TRBD2. Germline CDR1 is SGHDT and CDR2 is YYEEEE. This CDR3 is built from 14 residues. Losses at the gene ends were 7 bases for V and 2 bases for J; bases not matched to a gene: 2. The CDR3 DNA reads as TGTGCCAGCCGGGGACTAGCGGGACAAGAGACCCAGTACTTC. Translation gives CASRGLAGQETQYF.

This clonotype was seen at least ten times. V gene TRBV6-5 combines with J gene TRBJ2-1; tentative D call: TRBD2 (5 bases). Germline-derived CDR1 and CDR2 are MNHEY and SVGAGI. Trimming left V 2 bases short and J 6 bases short, with 11 bases between. The CDR3 spans 14 residues. The CDR3 region is CASSYIASRNEQFF. CDR3 DNA: TGTGCCAGCAGTTACATAGCGTCCCGCAATGAGCAGTTCTTC.

This clonotype was counted ten times or more. The rearrangement joins TRBV11-2 to TRBJ2-1; 9 positions match TRBD2. The CDR3 sequence is 16 residues long. V gave up 4 bases and J gave up 5 bases; unmatched junction bases: 9. CDR1 SGHAT and CDR2 FQNNGV come from the germline V gene. CDR3 nucleotides: TGTGCCAGCAGCTCCCCCGGGACTAGCCAACACAATGAGCAGTTCTTC. Translation gives CASSSPGTSQHNEQFF.

The chain employs TRBV30 and TRBJ1-5; 9 bases fit TRBD1. The CDR3 spans 13 residues. CDR1 is GTSNPN and CDR2 is SVGIG in the germline V gene (reference sequence). J was trimmed by 1 base and V by 6 bases; bases with no gene match: 1. Here the CDR3 reads CACGQGSNQPQHF. The DNA of the CDR3 is TGTGCCTGCGGACAGGGGAGCAATCAGCCCCAGCATTTT.

This clonotype was observed at least ten times. The rearrangement uses TRBV27 and TRBJ2-7; 9 bases align to TRBD2. With 9 bases clipped from V and 5 bases from J, the junction kept 11 bases outside the gene matches. CDR1 and CDR2 (germline): MNHEY, SMNVEV (reference sequence). CDR3 length: 14 amino acids. The CDR3 DNA follows: TGTGCCAGTGAAGGAGCGGGAGGTGACCACGAGCAGTACTTC. Encoded protein: CASEGAGGDHEQYF.

This clonotype was recorded many times. The J gene is TRBJ2-4, the V gene TRBV13; D gene unclear. Trimming left V 4 bases short and J 3 bases short, with 10 bases between. This CDR3 has 14 amino acids. Germline lookup yields CDR1 PRHDT and CDR2 FYEKMQ (reference sequence). The CDR3 spells CASSSRLVKNIQYF. In nucleotides, the CDR3 is TGTGCCAGCAGCTCTAGATTGGTCAAAAACATTCAGTACTTC.

The CDR3 region has the DNA TGTGCCAGCAGTCTGGGCGACGGAGGGATCTATGGCTACACCTTC. Encoded protein: CASSLGDGGIYGYTF. The chain employs TRBV12-3 or TRBV12-4 and TRBJ1-2; D unresolved. V was cut by 5 bases and J by 4 bases, with 17 bases left in between. The CDR3 contains 15 residues.

This clonotype was seen more than once but under ten times. The chain has TRBV5-1 and TRBJ2-7; 10 nucleotides match TRBD2. The CDR3 sequence is 16 residues long. The germline V gene has CDR1 SGHRS and CDR2 YFSETQ. J gave up 3 bases and V 4 bases, and 10 bases lay outside the gene matches. CDR3 protein: CASSGIVAGGSYEQYF. The DNA of the CDR3 is TGCGCCAGCAGCGGCATTGTAGCGGGGGGCAGCTACGAGCAGTACTTC.

In this sample, this clonotype turned up many times. V is TRBV29-1 and J is TRBJ2-3; 7 bases agree with TRBD2. Germline-derived CDR1 and CDR2 are SQVTM and ANQGSEA. The CDR3 covers 14 residues. V lost 4 bases, J lost 4 bases, and 8 bases stayed unmatched. The CDR3: CSVGGLEGADTQYF. The CDR3 region has the DNA TGCAGCGTTGGCGGACTAGAAGGGGCAGATACGCAGTATTTT.

This clonotype was counted at least ten times. The V gene is TRBV3-1, the J gene TRBJ2-1; 12 nucleotides line up with TRBD1. Germline loops: CDR1 LGHDT, CDR2 YNNKEL (reference sequence). This CDR3 comprises 14 residues. V gave up 3 bases and J gave up 8 bases; unmatched junction bases: 2. CDR3 nucleotides: TGTGCCAGCAGCCAGGGACAGGGGGCCTATGAGCAGTTCTTC. Its protein product is CASSQGQGAYEQFF.

This clonotype occurred many times. This rearrangement joins TRBV5-5 to TRBJ2-7; 8 nucleotides match TRBD1. Germline CDR1 and CDR2: SGHKS and YYEKEE (reference sequence). Trimming took 0 bases from V and 6 from J; bases not matched to a gene: 5. This CDR3 contains 14 residues. The DNA for the CDR3 is TGTGCCAGCAGCTTGGGGGCAGGGGGCAGCGAGCAGTACTTC. Translated: CASSLGAGGSEQYF.

This clonotype was seen only a few times. The CDR3 DNA sequence: TGTGCCAGCAGTATTCTAGCGGGAGGGCCAGGAGAGCAGTTCTTC. It codes for CASSILAGGPGEQFF. The gene calls are TRBV27 and TRBJ2-1, with TRBD2 identical over 12 bases. Germline CDR1 is MNHEY and CDR2 is SMNVEV (reference sequence). V dropped 5 bases and J dropped 10; count of bases not matched to a gene: 9. CDR3 length: 15 amino acids.

This clonotype appeared many times. This chain joins TRBV3-1 and TRBJ2-1; TRBD2 matches at 7 bases. Trimming took 3 bases from V and 5 from J; bases not matched to a gene: 7. This CDR3 has 15 residues. CDR1 is LGHDT and CDR2 is YNNKEL in the germline V gene (reference sequence). The CDR3 is CASSHSGRPNNEQFF. As DNA, the CDR3 is TGTGCCAGCAGCCATAGCGGGCGCCCGAACAATGAGCAGTTCTTC.

This clonotype appeared a few times. This chain connects TRBV28 to TRBJ2-5, with D perhaps given as TRBD1 or TRBD2 (5 bases each). This CDR3 is 13 amino acids long. The germline gives CDR1 MDHEN, CDR2 SYDVKM. V dropped 2 bases and J dropped 3 bases, with 7 bases sitting between them. Here the CDR3 reads CASSLMGEETQYF. The CDR3 coding sequence is TGTGCCAGCAGTTTAATGGGGGAAGAGACCCAGTACTTC.

The V and J genes are TRBV5-1 and TRBJ1-1; D is possibly TRBD1 (6 bases). Trimming cost V 5 bases and J 2 bases, with 13 bases left between them. This CDR3 is 14 amino acids long. The germline gives CDR1 SGHRS, CDR2 YFSETQ. The CDR3 sequence: CASRPQGLNTEAFF. As DNA, the CDR3 is TGCGCCAGCAGGCCACAGGGCCTTAACACTGAAGCTTTCTTT. Together with reference TRBV5-1 and TRBJ1-1, the CDR3 gives the full variable domain: KAGVTQTPRYLIKTRGQQVTLSCSPISGHRSVSWYQQTPGQGLQFLFEYFSETQRNKGNFPGRFSGRQFSNSRSEMNVSTLELGDSALYLCASRPQGLNTEAFFGQGTRLTVV.

This clonotype appeared many times. This chain uses TRBV7-2 with TRBJ2-5; possible D gene TRBD2, 5 bases. This CDR3 has 14 residues. V was cut by 5 bases and J by 5 bases, with 15 bases left in between. Germline CDR1 reads SGHTA; CDR2 reads FQGNSA. The CDR3 is CASSTRRGSETQYF. CDR3 bases: TGTGCCAGCAGCACCCGAAGAGGGAGCGAGACCCAGTACTTC.

This clonotype was counted between two and nine times. The V call is TRBV7-9, the J call TRBJ2-1, with TRBD1 identical over 9 bases. CDR1 is SEHNR, CDR2 FQNEAQ, per germline (reference sequence). The CDR3 extends over 15 amino acids. Losses at the gene ends were 5 bases for V and 7 bases for J; bases not matched to a gene: 9. The CDR3 coding sequence is TGTGCCAGCAGCGATACTCACAGGGGGCCGAATGAGCAGTTCTTC. Amino acids: CASSDTHRGPNEQFF. Drawing the rest from reference TRBV7-9 and TRBJ2-1, the complete variable domain is DTGVSQNPRHKITKRGQNVTFRCDPISEHNRLYWYRQTLGQGPEFLTYFQNEAQLEKSRLLSDRFSAERPKGSFSTLEIQRTEQGDSAMYLCASSDTHRGPNEQFFGPGTRLTVL.

This clonotype has a handful of counts. The chain recombines TRBV9 with TRBJ2-1, with TRBD1 matching over 7 bases. With 0 bases clipped from V and 6 bases from J, the junction kept 9 bases outside the gene matches. CDR3 length: 16 residues. In germline, CDR1 is SGDLS, CDR2 YYNGEE. Written as DNA, the CDR3 is TGTGCCAGCAGCGTAGATGCAGGGGGTAGGATCAATGAGCAGTTCTTC. Encoded protein: CASSVDAGGRINEQFF.

The rearrangement links TRBV12-3 or TRBV12-4 to TRBJ1-3; the D gene is possibly TRBD1 (5 bases). The CDR3 consists of 15 residues. Between the trimmed V and J ends, which lost 6 bases and 2 bases, there was a span of 14 bases. The CDR3 nucleotides are TGTGCCAGCAGCCCCCACCGGGGCACTGGAAACACCATATATTTT. This translates into CASSPHRGTGNTIYF.

This clonotype came up many times. As DNA, the CDR3 is TGTGCCAGCAGTCCCCCGGACAGGTGGCAGTTCTTC. Translated: CASSPPDRWQFF. The V call is TRBV28, the J call TRBJ2-1, with 7 bases aligning to TRBD1. This CDR3 has 12 amino acids. J was trimmed by 12 bases and V by 5 bases; bases with no gene match: 7. CDR1 is MDHEN, CDR2 SYDVKM, per germline.

J is TRBJ1-2 and V is TRBV7-2; D is ambiguous. This CDR3 has 16 residues. Germline V CDR1 and CDR2: SGHTA, FQGNSA. The V end was cut by 0 bases, the J end by 0 bases, with 11 bases between. This CDR3 is CASSLAYRSTNYGYTF. The CDR3 DNA follows: TGTGCCAGCAGCTTAGCGTACAGATCCACTAACTATGGCTACACCTTC.

The genes are TRBV7-9 and TRBJ2-3; a possible D gene is TRBD1 (6 bases). The V end was cut by 6 bases, the J end by 9 bases, with 13 bases between. The CDR3 spans 12 residues. Germline CDR1 is SEHNR and CDR2 is FQNEAQ (reference sequence). The CDR3 DNA is TGTGCCAGCAGTTCAGGGGCAGGAACGCAGTATTTT. Translated: CASSSGAGTQYF.

In its sample, this clonotype was seen a few times. The J gene is TRBJ1-5, the V gene TRBV20-1; D is possibly TRBD1 (5 bases). Trimming removed 6 bases at V and 0 bases at J, with 21 bases between. In germline, CDR1 is DFQATT, CDR2 SNEGSKA (reference sequence). The CDR3 covers 17 residues. The CDR3 region has the DNA TGCAGTGCCCTCCGGGGCGATGCTGATTATAGCAATCAGCCCCAGCATTTT. As protein: CSALRGDADYSNQPQHF.